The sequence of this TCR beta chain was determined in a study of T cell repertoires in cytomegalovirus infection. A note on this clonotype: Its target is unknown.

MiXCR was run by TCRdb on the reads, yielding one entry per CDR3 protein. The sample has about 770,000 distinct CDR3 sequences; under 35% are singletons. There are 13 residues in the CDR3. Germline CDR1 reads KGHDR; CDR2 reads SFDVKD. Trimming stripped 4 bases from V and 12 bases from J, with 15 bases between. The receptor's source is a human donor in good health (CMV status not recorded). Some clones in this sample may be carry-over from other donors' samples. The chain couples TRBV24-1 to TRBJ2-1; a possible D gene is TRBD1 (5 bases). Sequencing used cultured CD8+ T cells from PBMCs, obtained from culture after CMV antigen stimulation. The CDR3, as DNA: TGTGCCACCAGTGACTCTACAGGTCAAGGGCAGTTCTTC. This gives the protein CATSDSTGQGQFF.